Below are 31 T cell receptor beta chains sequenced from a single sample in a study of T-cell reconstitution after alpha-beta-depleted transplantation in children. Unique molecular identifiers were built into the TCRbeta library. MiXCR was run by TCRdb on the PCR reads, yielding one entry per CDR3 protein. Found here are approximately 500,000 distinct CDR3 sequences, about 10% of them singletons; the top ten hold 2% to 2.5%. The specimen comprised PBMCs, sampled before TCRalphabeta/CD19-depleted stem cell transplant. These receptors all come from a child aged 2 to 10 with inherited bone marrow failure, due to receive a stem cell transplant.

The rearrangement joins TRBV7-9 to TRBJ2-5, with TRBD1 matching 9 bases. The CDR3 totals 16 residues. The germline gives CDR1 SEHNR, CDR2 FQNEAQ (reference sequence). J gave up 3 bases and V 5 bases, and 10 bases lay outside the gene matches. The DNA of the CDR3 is TGTGCCAGCAGCACCCGGACAGGGGCCCCGAAAGAGACCCAGTACTTC. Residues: CASSTRTGAPKETQYF.

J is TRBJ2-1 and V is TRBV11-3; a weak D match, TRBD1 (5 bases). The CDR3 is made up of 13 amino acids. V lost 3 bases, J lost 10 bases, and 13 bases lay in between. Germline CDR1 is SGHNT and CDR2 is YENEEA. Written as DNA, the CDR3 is TGTGCCAGCAGCTTCGACAGACATACAGAGCAGTTCTTC. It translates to CASSFDRHTEQFF.

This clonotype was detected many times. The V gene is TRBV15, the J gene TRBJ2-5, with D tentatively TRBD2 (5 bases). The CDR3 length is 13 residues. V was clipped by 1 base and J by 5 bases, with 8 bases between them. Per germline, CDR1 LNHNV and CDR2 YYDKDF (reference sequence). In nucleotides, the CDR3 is TGTGCCACCAGCAGAGGTCGAGGGGAGACCCAGTACTTC. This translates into CATSRGRGETQYF.

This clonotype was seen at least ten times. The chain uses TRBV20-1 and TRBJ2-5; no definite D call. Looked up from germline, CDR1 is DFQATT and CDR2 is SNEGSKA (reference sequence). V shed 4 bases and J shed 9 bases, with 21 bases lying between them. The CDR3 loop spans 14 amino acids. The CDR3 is CSATPRAQSGAQYF. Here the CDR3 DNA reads TGCAGTGCTACCCCGCGAGCCCAGAGTGGGGCCCAGTACTTC.

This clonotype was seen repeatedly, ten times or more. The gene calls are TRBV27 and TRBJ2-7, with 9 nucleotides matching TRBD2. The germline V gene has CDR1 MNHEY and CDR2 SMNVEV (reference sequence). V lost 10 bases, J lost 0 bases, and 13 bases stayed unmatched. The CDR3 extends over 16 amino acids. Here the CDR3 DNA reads TGTGCCACCTCCCGACCGGCTAGCGGGACCTCCTACGAGCAGTACTTC. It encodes CATSRPASGTSYEQYF.

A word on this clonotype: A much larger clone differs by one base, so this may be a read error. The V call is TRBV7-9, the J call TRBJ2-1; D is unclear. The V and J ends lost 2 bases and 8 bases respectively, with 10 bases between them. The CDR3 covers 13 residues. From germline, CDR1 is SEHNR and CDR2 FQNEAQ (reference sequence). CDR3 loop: CASSLCPTDEQFF. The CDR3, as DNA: TGTGCCAGCAGCTTATGCCCGACCGATGAGCAGTTCTTC.

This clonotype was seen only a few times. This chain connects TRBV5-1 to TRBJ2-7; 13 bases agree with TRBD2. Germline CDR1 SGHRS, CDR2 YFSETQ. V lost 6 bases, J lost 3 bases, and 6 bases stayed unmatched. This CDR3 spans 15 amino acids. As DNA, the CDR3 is TGCGCCAGCACTCGGACTAGCGGGAGCCTCTACGAGCAGTACTTC. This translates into CASTRTSGSLYEQYF.

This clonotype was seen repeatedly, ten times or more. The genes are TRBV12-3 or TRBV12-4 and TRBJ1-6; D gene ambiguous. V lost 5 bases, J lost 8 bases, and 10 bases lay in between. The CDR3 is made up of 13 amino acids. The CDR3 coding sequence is TGTGCCAGCAGTACCATAGGTTATTCACCCCTCCACTTT. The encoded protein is CASSTIGYSPLHF.

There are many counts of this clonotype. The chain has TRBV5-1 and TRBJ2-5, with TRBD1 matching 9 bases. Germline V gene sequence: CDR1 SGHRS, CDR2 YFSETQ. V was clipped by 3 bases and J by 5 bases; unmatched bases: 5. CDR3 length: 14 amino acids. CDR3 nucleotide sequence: TGCGCCAGCAGCTGGGGACAGGGCGAGGAGACCCAGTACTTC. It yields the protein CASSWGQGEETQYF.

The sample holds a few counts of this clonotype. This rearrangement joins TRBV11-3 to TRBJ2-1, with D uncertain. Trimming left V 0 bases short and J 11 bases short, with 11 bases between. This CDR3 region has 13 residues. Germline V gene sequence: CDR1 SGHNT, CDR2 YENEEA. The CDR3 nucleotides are TGTGCCAGCAGCTTAGATCCGGGCAGTCAGCAGTTCTTC. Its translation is CASSLDPGSQQFF.

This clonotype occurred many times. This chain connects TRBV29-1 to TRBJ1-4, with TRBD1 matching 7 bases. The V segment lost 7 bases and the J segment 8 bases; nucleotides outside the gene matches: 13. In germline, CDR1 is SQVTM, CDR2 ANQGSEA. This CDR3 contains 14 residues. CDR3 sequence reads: CSGEPQGVGEKLFF. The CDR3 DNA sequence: TGCAGCGGCGAACCCCAGGGGGTCGGGGAAAAACTGTTTTTT.

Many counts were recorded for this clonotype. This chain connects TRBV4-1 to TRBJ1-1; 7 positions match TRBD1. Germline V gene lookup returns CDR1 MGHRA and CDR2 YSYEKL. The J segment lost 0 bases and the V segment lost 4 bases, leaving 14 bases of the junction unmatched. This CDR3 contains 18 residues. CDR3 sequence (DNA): TGCGCCAGCAGCCTGACGGGACAGCCGTACCAAATGAACACTGAAGCTTTCTTT. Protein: CASSLTGQPYQMNTEAFF.

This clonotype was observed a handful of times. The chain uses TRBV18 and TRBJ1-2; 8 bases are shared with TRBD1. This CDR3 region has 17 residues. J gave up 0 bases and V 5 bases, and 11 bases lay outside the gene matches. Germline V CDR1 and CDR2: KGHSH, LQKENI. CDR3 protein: CASSSDSTGGANYGYTF. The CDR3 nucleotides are TGTGCCAGCTCATCGGATTCTACAGGGGGAGCTAACTATGGCTACACCTTC.

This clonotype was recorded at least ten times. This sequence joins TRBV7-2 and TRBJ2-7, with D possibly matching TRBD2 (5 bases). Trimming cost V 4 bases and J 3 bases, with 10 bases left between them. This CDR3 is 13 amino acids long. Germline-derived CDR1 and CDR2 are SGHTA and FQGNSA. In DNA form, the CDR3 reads TGTGCCAGCAGCTCGGACTCAAACTACGAGCAGTACTTC. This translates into CASSSDSNYEQYF.

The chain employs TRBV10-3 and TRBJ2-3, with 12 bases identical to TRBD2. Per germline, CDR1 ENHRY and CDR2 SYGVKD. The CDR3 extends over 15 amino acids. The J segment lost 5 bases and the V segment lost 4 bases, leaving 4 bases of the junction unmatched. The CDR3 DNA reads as TGTGCCATCAGTGGACTAGCGGGAGCAGGAGATACGCAGTATTTT. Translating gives CAISGLAGAGDTQYF.

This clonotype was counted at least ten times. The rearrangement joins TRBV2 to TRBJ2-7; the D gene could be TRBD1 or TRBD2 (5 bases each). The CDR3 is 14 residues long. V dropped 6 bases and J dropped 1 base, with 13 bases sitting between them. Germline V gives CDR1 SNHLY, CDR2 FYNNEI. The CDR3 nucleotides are TGTGCCAGCAGCCAACTAGGGGTTTCCTACGAGCAGTACTTC. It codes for CASSQLGVSYEQYF.

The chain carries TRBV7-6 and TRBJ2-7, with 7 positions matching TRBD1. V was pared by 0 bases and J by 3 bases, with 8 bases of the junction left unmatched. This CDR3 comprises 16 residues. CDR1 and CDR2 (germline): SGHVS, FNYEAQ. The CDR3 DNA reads TGTGCCAGCAGCTTAGCAGACAGGGTGGTGGTCTACGAGCAGTACTTC. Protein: CASSLADRVVVYEQYF.

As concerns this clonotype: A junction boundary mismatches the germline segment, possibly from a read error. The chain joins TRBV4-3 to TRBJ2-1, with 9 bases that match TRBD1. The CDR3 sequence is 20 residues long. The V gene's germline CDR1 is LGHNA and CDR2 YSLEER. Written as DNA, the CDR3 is TGCGCCAGCACCCAAGTCAGTGGGACAGGGTCTGAGAGCTCCTACAATGAGCAGTTCTTC. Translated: CASTQVSGTGSESSYNEQFF.

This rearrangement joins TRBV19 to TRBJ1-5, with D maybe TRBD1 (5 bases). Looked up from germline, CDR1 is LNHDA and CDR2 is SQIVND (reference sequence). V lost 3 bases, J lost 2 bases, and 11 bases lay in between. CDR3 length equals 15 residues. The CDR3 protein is CASSIRGVGNQPQHF. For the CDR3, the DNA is TGTGCCAGTAGTATCCGAGGGGTCGGCAATCAGCCCCAGCATTTT.

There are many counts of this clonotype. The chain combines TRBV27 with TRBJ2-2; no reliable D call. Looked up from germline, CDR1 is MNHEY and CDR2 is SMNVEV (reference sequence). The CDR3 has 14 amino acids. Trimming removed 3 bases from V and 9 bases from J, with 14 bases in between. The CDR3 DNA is TGTGCCAGCAGTTTTATCGGTCCCTCAAGGGAGCTGTTTTTT. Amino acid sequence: CASSFIGPSRELFF.

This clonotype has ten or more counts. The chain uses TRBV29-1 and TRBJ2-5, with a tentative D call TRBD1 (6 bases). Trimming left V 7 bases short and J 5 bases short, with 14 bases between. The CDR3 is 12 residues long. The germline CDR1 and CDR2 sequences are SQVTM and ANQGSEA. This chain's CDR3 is CSALQGGETQYF. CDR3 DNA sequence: TGCAGCGCCCTACAGGGTGGGGAGACCCAGTACTTC.

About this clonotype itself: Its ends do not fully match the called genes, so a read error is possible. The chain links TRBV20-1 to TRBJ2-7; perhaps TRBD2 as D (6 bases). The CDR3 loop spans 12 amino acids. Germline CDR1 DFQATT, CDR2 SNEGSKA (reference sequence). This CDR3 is CSAWDSSYERYF. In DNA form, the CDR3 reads TGCAGTGCTTGGGACTCCTCCTACGAGCGGTACTTC.

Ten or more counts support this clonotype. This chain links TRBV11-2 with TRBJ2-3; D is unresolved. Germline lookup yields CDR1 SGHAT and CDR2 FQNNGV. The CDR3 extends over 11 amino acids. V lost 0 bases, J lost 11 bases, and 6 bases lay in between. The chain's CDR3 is CASSLDRKQYF. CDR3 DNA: TGTGCCAGCAGCTTAGATCGGAAGCAGTATTTT.

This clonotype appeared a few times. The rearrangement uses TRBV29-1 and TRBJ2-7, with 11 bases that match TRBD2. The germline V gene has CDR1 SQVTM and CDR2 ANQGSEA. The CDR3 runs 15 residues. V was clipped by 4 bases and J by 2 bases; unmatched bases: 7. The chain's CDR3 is CSVARTSGPPYEQYF. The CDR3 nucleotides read TGCAGCGTTGCTCGGACTAGCGGGCCCCCCTACGAGCAGTACTTC.

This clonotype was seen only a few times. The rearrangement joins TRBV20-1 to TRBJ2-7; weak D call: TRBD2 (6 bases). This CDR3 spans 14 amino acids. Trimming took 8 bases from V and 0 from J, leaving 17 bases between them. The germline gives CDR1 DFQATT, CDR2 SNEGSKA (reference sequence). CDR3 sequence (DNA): TGCAGTCCTATCCTCCGGGACTTCTCCTACGAGCAGTACTTC. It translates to CSPILRDFSYEQYF.

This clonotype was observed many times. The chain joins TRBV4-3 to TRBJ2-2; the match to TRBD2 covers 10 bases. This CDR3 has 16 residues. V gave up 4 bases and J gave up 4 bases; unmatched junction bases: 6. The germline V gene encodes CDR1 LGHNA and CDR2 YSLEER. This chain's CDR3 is CASSPLAGVSTGELFF. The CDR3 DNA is TGCGCCAGCAGCCCCCTAGCGGGAGTCAGCACCGGGGAGCTGTTTTTT.

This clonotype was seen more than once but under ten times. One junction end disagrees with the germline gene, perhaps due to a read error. CDR3 amino acids: CASSLGTGTVF. The CDR3 DNA is TGTGCCAGCAGTTTGGGGACAGGGACGGTCTTC. This chain uses TRBV12-3 or TRBV12-4 with TRBJ2-1; 9 nucleotides line up with TRBD1. There are 11 residues in the CDR3.

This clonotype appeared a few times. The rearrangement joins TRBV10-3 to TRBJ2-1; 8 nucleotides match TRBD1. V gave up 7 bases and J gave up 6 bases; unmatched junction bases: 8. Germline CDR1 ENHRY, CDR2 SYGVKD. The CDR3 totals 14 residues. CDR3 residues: CAITNPDRGNEQFF. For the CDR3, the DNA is TGTGCCATCACCAACCCTGACAGGGGCAATGAGCAGTTCTTC.

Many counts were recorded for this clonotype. CDR3 in amino acids: CASRAVQGGENYGYTF. The CDR3 coding sequence is TGTGCCAGCAGAGCAGTTCAGGGTGGAGAGAACTATGGCTACACCTTC. V and J are TRBV27 and TRBJ1-2; D possibly corresponds to TRBD1 (5 bases). This CDR3 has 16 amino acids. From germline, CDR1 is MNHEY and CDR2 SMNVEV (reference sequence). Trimming removed 6 bases at V and 2 bases at J, with 19 bases between.

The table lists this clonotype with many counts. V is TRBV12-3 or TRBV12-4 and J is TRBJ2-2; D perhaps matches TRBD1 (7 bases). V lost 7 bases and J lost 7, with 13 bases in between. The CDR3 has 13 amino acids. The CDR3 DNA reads TGTGCCAGCATCTTCAGGGGGGACGGGGAGCTGTTTTTT. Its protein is CASIFRGDGELFF.

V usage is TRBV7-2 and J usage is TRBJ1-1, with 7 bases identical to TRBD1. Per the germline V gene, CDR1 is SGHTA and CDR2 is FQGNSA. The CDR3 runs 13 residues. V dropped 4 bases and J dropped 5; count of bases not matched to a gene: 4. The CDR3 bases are TGTGCCAGCAGCTCGGAACAGGGGACTGAAGCTTTCTTT. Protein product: CASSSEQGTEAFF.